These T cell receptor beta chains were read from a single sample in a study. MiXCR was run by TCRdb on the 5' RACE reads, yielding one entry per CDR3 protein. Among about 62,000 distinct CDR3 sequences listed, approximately 31% were seen once. The sequenced sample was tumor-infiltrating naive CD4+ T cells sorted from the breast tumor. These receptors originate from a female donor with breast cancer. Each CDR3 is given with its conserved first and last residue. Each record gives: D gene, V gene, J gene, clone size, CDR3 DNA, CDR3 protein. The D gene is left open where the match is weak. Size is stated for part of the rows, as once, few or many counts, or as a class when the clone is expanded.

>TRBD2|TRBV11-2|TRBJ2-1|.
TGTGCCAGCAGCTCGGACGGGGGGGAATACAATGAGCAGTTCTTC
CASSSDGGEYNEQFF
>TRBD1|TRBV18|TRBJ2-7|once
TGTGCCAGCTCGCCAAGGGACAGAATATACGAGCAGTACTTC
CASSPRDRIYEQYF
>.|TRBV20-1|TRBJ1-6|few
TGCAGTGCTAGGCCCGGGGACTCCTATAATTCACCCCTCCACTTT
CSARPGDSYNSPLHF
>TRBD1|TRBV13|TRBJ2-7|.
TGTGCCAGCAGCGCCGAGGACAGGGGCTACGAGCAGTACTTC
CASSAEDRGYEQYF
>.|TRBV7-3|TRBJ1-1|few
TGTGCCAGCAGCTCGGGATCGAACACTGAAGCTTTCTTT
CASSSGSNTEAFF
>.|TRBV3-1|TRBJ1-1|few
TGTGCCAGCAACCGAGGGACCTTGAACACTGAAGCTTTCTTT
CASNRGTLNTEAFF
>TRBD1|TRBV7-2|TRBJ1-1|.
TGTGCCAGCAGCCGACAGGGGAGGAACACTGAAGCTTTCTTT
CASSRQGRNTEAFF
>TRBD1|TRBV4-1|TRBJ2-2|many
TGCGCCAGCAGCCAAGGGACAGGGGTCGGGGAGCTGTTTTTT
CASSQGTGVGELFF
>TRBD1|TRBV7-2|TRBJ1-2|few
TGTGCCAGCAGCCACCCGGACAGGGTCTATGGCTACACCTTC
CASSHPDRVYGYTF
>TRBD2|TRBV2|TRBJ2-5|.
TGTGCCAGCAGCCGGACTAGCGCCGCAGAGACCCAGTACTTC
CASSRTSAAETQYF
>.|TRBV4-1|TRBJ2-7|.
TGCGCCAGCAGCCAAGGCCATGGGGGTAAGACCTACGAGCAGTACTTC
CASSQGHGGKTYEQYF
>.|TRBV30|TRBJ2-3|few
TGTGCCTGGAGTCTAAACCGGGACGGCGAACAGTATTTT
CAWSLNRDGEQYF
>TRBD2|TRBV4-1|TRBJ2-3|.
TGCGCCAGCAGCCAACCCAATCTAGCGGGGGGCGGAGCTAGCACAGATACGCAGTATTTT
CASSQPNLAGGGASTDTQYF
>TRBD1|TRBV6-5|TRBJ1-2|many
TGTGCCAGCAGTCCGACAGGGATGGGAGGCTACACCTTC
CASSPTGMGGYTF
>.|TRBV4-1|TRBJ2-2|.
TGCGCCAGCAGCCCATCCCCCTTTAGCGGTAACACCGGGGAGCTGTTTTTT
CASSPSPFSGNTGELFF
>.|TRBV7-2|TRBJ2-1|few
TGTGCCAGCAGCTTAGTGGGGGCACACATAAATGAGCAGTTCTTC
CASSLVGAHINEQFF
>.|TRBV27|TRBJ2-5|.
TGTGCCAGCAGCCGGGAACAATGGGAGACCCAGTACTTC
CASSREQWETQYF
>TRBD2|TRBV6-5|TRBJ2-1|many
TGTGCCAGCAGTCCCGGACTAGCCATTTACAATGAGCAGTTCTTC
CASSPGLAIYNEQFF
>.|TRBV5-1|TRBJ1-3|.
TGCGCCAGCAGCAAAAGCCCAAGCTCTGGAAACACCATATATTTT
CASSKSPSSGNTIYF
>TRBD2|TRBV10-3|TRBJ2-1|.
TGTGCCATCAGTGAACTAGCGGCCGTCTACAATGAGCAGTTCTTC
CAISELAAVYNEQFF
>.|TRBV7-2|TRBJ1-2|few
TGTGCCAGCAGCTTAGTGGCAGGTTATGGCTACACCTTC
CASSLVAGYGYTF
>TRBD1|TRBV11-2|TRBJ1-5|.
TGTGCCAGCAGCTTAGATCCGGGACAGGCTGATCAGCCCCAGCATTTT
CASSLDPGQADQPQHF
>.|TRBV28|TRBJ2-7|.
TGTGCCAGCAGTTTAACCCAGGGATTAGGGGAGCAGTACTTC
CASSLTQGLGEQYF
>.|TRBV5-1|TRBJ1-1|few
TGCGCCAGCAGCTTGGGCCGGAACTTCTGGGACACTGAAGCTTTCTTT
CASSLGRNFWDTEAFF
>.|TRBV6-6|TRBJ1-6|.
TGTGCCAGCAGTCCGTCGAGGGATTCACCCCTCCACTTT
CASSPSRDSPLHF
>.|TRBV7-6|TRBJ1-2|.
TGTGCCAGCAGCTTGGACCCTGTCTATGGCTACACCTTC
CASSLDPVYGYTF
>.|TRBV6-1|TRBJ1-1|few
TGTGCCAGCAGTGTGTCAGGAAGCCGCGGGACTGAAGCTTTCTTT
CASSVSGSRGTEAFF
>.|TRBV12-3/TRBV12-4|TRBJ2-1|.
TGTGCCAGCAGCACGGGACTCCACAGCTCCTACAATGAGCAGTTCTTC
CASSTGLHSSYNEQFF
>.|TRBV18|TRBJ2-5|once
TGTGCCAGCCCGCTCAACGTGGCTCCACGAGAGACCCAGTACTTC
CASPLNVAPRETQYF
>TRBD2|TRBV20-1|TRBJ2-3|many
TGCAGTGCTACCGGGACTAGCCTGGCGACAGATACGCAGTATTTT
CSATGTSLATDTQYF
>.|TRBV11-3|TRBJ2-5|many
TGTGCCAGCAGCTTAGGGGGATCAACAGAGACCCAGTACTTC
CASSLGGSTETQYF
>.|TRBV5-1|TRBJ2-5|many
TGCGCCAGCAGCTGGATTCGACGAGCCCAAGAGACCCAGTACTTC
CASSWIRRAQETQYF
>.|TRBV10-3|TRBJ2-1|many
TGTGCCATCAGTGAGTTGAACAATGAGCAGTTCTTC
CAISELNNEQFF
>TRBD1|TRBV11-3|TRBJ2-7|many
TGTGCCAGCAGCTTAGGGACAGGGCAGCACGAGCAGTACTTC
CASSLGTGQHEQYF
>.|TRBV4-1|TRBJ1-1|few
TGCGCCAGCAGCCACTCCGGGGGCGGCCGCGAAGCTTTCTTT
CASSHSGGGREAFF
>.|TRBV7-3|TRBJ2-3|.
TGTGCCAGCAGCTTAAGGATGACAGATACGCAGTATTTT
CASSLRMTDTQYF
>.|TRBV7-3|TRBJ2-2|.
TGTGCCAGCAGCCCCGGACTTACCACCGGGGAGCTGTTTTTT
CASSPGLTTGELFF
>.|TRBV27|TRBJ2-1|.
TGTGCCAGCAGTGAGGGGAGAGGTGCCTACAATGAGCAGTTCTTC
CASSEGRGAYNEQFF
>.|TRBV6-6|TRBJ2-5|.
TGTGCCAGCAGTTACTCGAAGGGGGGCCAAGAGACCCAGTACTTC
CASSYSKGGQETQYF
>.|TRBV7-9|TRBJ2-7|few
TGTGCCAGCAGCTTTCCAGGGGCCGAGCAGTACTTC
CASSFPGAEQYF
>.|TRBV5-1|TRBJ1-1|.
TGCACCAGCAGCTTGGGGGCCAGCCGCACTGAAGCTTTCTTT
CTSSLGASRTEAFF
>.|TRBV4-1|TRBJ2-1|many
TGCGCCAGCAGCCGTAACAGGGTGAACAATGAGCAGTTCTTC
CASSRNRVNNEQFF
>TRBD1|TRBV25-1|TRBJ1-1|once
TGTGCCAGCAGTGCCTCCGACAGGGTTGAGGTGTGGAACACTGAAGCTTTCTTT
CASSASDRVEVWNTEAFF
>.|TRBV6-2/TRBV6-3|TRBJ2-3|.
TGTGCCAGCAGCCCCGGGTCAAGAAGGACAGATACGCAGTATTTT
CASSPGSRRTDTQYF
>.|TRBV6-1|TRBJ2-2|.
TGTGCCAGCAGTGAACCCGGGGAGCTGTTTTTT
CASSEPGELFF
>.|TRBV7-3|TRBJ1-2|.
TGTGCCAGCAGCTCGGCCGGGGGCGCTGGCTACACCTTC
CASSSAGGAGYTF
>TRBD2|TRBV6-1|TRBJ2-3|many
TGTGCCAGTCGGACTAGCGGGACCCATACGCAGTATTTT
CASRTSGTHTQYF
>.|TRBV4-1|TRBJ1-6|few
TGCGCCAGCAGCCAAGTCATTAGGGGACGATTTTATAATTCACCCCTCCACTTT
CASSQVIRGRFYNSPLHF